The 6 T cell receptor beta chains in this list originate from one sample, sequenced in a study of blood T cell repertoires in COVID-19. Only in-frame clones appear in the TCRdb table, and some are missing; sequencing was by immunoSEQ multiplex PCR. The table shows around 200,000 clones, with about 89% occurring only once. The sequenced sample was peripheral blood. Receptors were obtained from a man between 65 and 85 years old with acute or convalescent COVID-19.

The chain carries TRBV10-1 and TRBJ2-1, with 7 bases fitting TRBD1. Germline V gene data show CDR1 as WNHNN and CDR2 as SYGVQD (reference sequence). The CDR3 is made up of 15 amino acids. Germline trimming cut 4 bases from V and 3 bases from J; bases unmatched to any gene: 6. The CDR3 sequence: CASSALRDSYNEQFF. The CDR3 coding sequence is TGCGCCAGCAGTGCTCTCCGGGACAGCTACAATGAGCAGTTCTTC.

CDR3 nucleotides: TGCAGCGCCGGGGGGGGGCTTGAAGCTTTCTTT. Its protein is CSAGGGLEAFF. V is TRBV29-1 and J is TRBJ1-1; the D gene is possibly TRBD1 (6 bases). The CDR3 is made up of 11 amino acids. V lost 7 bases, J lost 7 bases, and 13 bases lay in between. Per germline, CDR1 SQVTM and CDR2 ANQGSEA.

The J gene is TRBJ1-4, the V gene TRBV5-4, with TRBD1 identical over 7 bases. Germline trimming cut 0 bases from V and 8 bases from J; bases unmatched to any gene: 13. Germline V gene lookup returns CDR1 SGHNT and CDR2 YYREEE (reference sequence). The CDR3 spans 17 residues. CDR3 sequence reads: CASSLAVGDRAKEKLFF. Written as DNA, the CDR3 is TGTGCCAGCAGCTTGGCCGTGGGTGACAGGGCGAAGGAAAAACTGTTTTTT.

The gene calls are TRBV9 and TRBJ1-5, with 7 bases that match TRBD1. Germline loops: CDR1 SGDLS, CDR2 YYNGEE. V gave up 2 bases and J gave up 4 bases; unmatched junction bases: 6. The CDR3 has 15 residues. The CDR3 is CASSVSPGGNQPQHF. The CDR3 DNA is TGTGCCAGCAGCGTTAGTCCAGGGGGGAATCAGCCCCAGCATTTT.

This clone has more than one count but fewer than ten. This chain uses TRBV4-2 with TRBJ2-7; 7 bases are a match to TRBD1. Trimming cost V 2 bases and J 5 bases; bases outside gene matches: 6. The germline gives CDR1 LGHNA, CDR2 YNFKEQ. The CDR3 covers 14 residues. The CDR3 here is CASSQIQGLDEQYF. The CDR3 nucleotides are TGTGCCAGCAGCCAAATACAGGGGTTGGACGAGCAGTACTTC.

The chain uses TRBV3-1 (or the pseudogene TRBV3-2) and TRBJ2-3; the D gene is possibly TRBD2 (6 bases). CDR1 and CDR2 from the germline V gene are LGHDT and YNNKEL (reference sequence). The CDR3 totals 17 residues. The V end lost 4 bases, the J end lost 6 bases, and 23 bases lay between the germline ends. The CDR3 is CASSPPRSGWQRDTQYF. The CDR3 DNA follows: TGTGCCAGCAGCCCCCCCCGCAGCGGGTGGCAGCGGGATACGCAGTATTTT.